These T cell receptor beta chains were read from a single sample in a study of T cell changes during pregnancy in multiple sclerosis. Produced via immunoSEQ multiplex PCR; TCRdb's table is partial and in-frame only. The profile shows more than 30,000 clones, around 90% of them singletons. The source was CD4+ T cells from peripheral blood mononuclear cells, collected in the third trimester of pregnancy. Every receptor here comes from a female donor in good health, enrolled as a control in a pregnancy study. CDR3s leave out the opening cysteine and the closing phenylalanine or tryptophan.

v_call,j_call,cdr3_aa
TRBV6-5,TRBJ2-7,ASSYALAPSYEQY
TRBV19,TRBJ2-7,ASSIRMTAYEQY
TRBV5-1,TRBJ2-3,ASSLEAGASGRAYTQY
TRBV7-8,TRBJ1-2,ASSAYRTNYGYT
TRBV6-6,TRBJ2-1,ASRPYRETEQF
TRBV19,TRBJ1-3,ASTSGGLGNTIY
TRBV18,TRBJ2-3,ASSPLGTGSFTDTQY
TRBV28,TRBJ2-2,ATAPGLATGELF
TRBV7-2,TRBJ2-1,ASSLARGIYNEQF
TRBV11-2,TRBJ1-1,ASSSAMGAMNTEAF
TRBV6-5,TRBJ1-2,ASSSDRAYGYT
TRBV2,TRBJ1-5,ASSGDREPGQPQH
TRBV2,TRBJ1-2,ASSPGTGGAVYT
TRBV5-1,TRBJ2-3,ASSLDLAETDTQY
TRBV30,TRBJ1-2,AIQQGNYGYT
TRBV6-1,TRBJ2-7,ASREGLAGPYEQY
TRBV5-1,TRBJ1-3,ASSLAPPGQGGNTIY
TRBV29-1,TRBJ1-1,SVDAFGGATEAF
TRBV7-2,TRBJ1-4,ASSSGGEGEKLF
TRBV19,TRBJ2-7,ASSNPGQGYEQY
TRBV19,TRBJ1-2,ASSIGQGGYT